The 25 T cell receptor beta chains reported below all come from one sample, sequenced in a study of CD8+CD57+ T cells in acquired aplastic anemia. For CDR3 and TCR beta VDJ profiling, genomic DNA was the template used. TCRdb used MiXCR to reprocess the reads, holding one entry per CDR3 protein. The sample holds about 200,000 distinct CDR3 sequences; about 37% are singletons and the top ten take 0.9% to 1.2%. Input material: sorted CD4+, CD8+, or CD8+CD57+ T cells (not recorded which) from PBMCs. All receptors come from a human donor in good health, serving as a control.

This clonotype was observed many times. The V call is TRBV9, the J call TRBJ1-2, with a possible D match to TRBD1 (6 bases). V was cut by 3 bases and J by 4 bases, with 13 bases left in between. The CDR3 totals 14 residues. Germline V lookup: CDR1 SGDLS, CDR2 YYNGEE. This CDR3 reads CASSAQGQPYGYTF. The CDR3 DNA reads TGTGCCAGCAGCGCCCAGGGACAACCCTATGGCTACACCTTC.

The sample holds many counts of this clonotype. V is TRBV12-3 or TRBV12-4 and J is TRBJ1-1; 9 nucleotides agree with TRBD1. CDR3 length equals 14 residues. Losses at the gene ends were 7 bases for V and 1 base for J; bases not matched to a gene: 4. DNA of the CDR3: TGTGCCAGCACCCTACAGGGGGCGAACACTGAAGCTTTCTTT. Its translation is CASTLQGANTEAFF.

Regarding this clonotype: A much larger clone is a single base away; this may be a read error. CDR3 coding DNA: TGCGCCAGCAGTGTCGGGGGAGAAGAGACCCAGCACTTC. Translating gives CASSVGGEETQHF. This chain joins TRBV10-2 and TRBJ2-5, with a possible D match to TRBD2 (6 bases). This CDR3 has 13 amino acids. From germline, CDR1 is WSHSY and CDR2 SAAADI.

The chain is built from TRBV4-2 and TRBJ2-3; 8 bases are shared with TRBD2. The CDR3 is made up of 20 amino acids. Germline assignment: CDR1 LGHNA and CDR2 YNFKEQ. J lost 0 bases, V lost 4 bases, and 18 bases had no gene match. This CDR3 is CASSPNRFPGLVKSTDTQYF. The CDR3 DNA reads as TGTGCCAGCAGCCCCAACCGCTTCCCGGGACTAGTGAAAAGCACAGATACGCAGTATTTT.

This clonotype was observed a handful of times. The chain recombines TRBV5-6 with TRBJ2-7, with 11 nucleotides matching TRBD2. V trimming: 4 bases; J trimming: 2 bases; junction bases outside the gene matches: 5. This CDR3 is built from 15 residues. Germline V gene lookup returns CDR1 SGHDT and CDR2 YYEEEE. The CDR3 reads CASSPGLADTYEQYF. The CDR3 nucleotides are TGTGCCAGCAGCCCGGGACTAGCGGATACCTACGAGCAGTACTTC.

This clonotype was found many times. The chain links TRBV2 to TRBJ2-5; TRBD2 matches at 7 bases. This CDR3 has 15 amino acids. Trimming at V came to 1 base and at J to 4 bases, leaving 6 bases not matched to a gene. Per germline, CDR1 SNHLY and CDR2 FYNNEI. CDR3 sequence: CASSEGTRSGETQYF. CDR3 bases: TGTGCCAGCAGTGAAGGGACTAGAAGTGGAGAGACCCAGTACTTC.

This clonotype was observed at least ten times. CDR3 residues: CASSIDRGSSPLHF. DNA for the CDR3: TGTGCCAGCAGCATCGACAGGGGGAGTTCACCCCTCCACTTT. The chain recombines TRBV5-6 with TRBJ1-6; 9 nucleotides align to TRBD1. Germline assignment: CDR1 SGHDT and CDR2 YYEEEE. Trimming took 4 bases from V and 9 from J; bases not matched to a gene: 5. This CDR3 spans 14 amino acids. Supplemented by reference TRBV5-6 and TRBJ1-6, the full variable domain reads DAGVTQSPTHLIKTRGQQVTLRCSPKSGHDTVSWYQQALGQGPQFIFQYYEEEERQRGNFPDRFSGHQFPNYSSELNVNALLLGDSALYLCASSIDRGSSPLHFGNGTRLTVT.

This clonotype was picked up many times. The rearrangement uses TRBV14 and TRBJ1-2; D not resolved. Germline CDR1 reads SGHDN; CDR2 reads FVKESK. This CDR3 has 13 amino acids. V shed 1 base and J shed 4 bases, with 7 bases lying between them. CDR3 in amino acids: CASSQVDSYGYTF. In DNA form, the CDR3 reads TGTGCCAGCAGCCAAGTGGACTCCTATGGCTACACCTTC.

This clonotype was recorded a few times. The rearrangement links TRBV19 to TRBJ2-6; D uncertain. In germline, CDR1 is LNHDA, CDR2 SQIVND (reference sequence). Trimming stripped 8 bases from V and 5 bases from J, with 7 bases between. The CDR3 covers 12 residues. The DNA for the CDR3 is TGTGCCAGTGCCCCGCGGGCCAACGTCCTGACTTTC. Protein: CASAPRANVLTF. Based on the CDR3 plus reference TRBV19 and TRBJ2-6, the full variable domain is DGGITQSPKYLFRKEGQNVTLSCEQNLNHDAMYWYRQDPGQGLRLIYYSQIVNDFQKGDIAEGYSVSREKKESFPLTVTSAQKNPTAFYLCASAPRANVLTFGAGSRLTVL.

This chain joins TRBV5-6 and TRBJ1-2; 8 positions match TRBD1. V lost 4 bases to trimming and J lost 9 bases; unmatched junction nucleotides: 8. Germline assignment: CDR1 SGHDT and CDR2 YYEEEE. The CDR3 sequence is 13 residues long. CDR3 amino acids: CASSQDRGRSYTF. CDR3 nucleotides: TGTGCCAGCAGCCAAGACAGGGGCAGAAGCTACACCTTC.

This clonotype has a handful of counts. CDR3 sequence reads: CASSPTVHAGNTIYF. As DNA, the CDR3 is TGTGCCAGCTCACCAACAGTTCACGCTGGAAACACCATATATTTT. V usage is TRBV18 and J usage is TRBJ1-3; no firm D call. Trimming removed 2 bases at V and 2 bases at J, with 10 bases between. The CDR3 extends over 15 amino acids. Germline lookup yields CDR1 KGHSH and CDR2 LQKENI.

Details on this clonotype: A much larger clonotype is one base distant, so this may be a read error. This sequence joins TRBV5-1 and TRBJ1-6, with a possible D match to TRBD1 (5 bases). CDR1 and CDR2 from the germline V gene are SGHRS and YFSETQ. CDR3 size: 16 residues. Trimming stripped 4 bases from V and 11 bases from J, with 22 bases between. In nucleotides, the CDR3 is TGCGCCAGCAGCACGGACCCGGGACGAGGGAATCCACCCCTCCACTTT. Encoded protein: CASSTDPGRGNPPLHF. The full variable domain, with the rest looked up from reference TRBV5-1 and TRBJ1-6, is KAGVTQTPRYLIKTRGQQVTLSCSPISGHRSVSWYQQTPGQGLQFLFEYFSETQRNKGNFPGRFSGRQFSNSRSEMNVSTLELGDSALYLCASSTDPGRGNPPLHFGNGTRLTVT.

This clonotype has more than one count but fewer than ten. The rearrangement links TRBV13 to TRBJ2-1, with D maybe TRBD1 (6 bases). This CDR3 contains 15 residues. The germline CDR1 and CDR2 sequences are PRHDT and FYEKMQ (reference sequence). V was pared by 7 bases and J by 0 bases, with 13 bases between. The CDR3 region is CASTLQGRSYNEQFF. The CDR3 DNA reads TGTGCCAGCACCTTGCAGGGGCGCTCCTACAATGAGCAGTTCTTC.

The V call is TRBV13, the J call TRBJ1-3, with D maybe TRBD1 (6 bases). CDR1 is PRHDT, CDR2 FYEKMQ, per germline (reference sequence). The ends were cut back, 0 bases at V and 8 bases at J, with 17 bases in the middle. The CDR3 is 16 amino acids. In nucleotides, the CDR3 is TGTGCCAGCAGCTTAGGCCCATCACAGGGCATCCACACCATATATTTT. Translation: CASSLGPSQGIHTIYF.

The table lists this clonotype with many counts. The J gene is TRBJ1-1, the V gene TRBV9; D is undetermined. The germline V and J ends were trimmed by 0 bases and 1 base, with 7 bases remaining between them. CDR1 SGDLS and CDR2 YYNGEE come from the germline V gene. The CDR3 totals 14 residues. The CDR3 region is CASSVGSGNTEAFF. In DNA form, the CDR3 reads TGTGCCAGCAGCGTAGGGTCAGGGAACACTGAAGCTTTCTTT. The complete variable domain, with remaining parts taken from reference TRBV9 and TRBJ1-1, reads DSGVTQTPKHLITATGQRVTLRCSPRSGDLSVYWYQQSLDQGLQFLIQYYNGEERAKGNILERFSAQQFPDLHSELNLSSLELGDSALYFCASSVGSGNTEAFFGQGTRLTVV.

CDR3 amino acids: CATSAGGHPTDTQYF. The CDR3 DNA reads as TGTGCCACCAGTGCTGGGGGACACCCGACAGATACGCAGTATTTT. The V gene is TRBV24-1, the J gene TRBJ2-3; a possible D gene is TRBD1 (6 bases). From germline, CDR1 is KGHDR and CDR2 SFDVKD. Trimming shortened V by 5 bases and J by 3 bases, and 14 bases separated the two germline ends. CDR3 length: 15 amino acids.

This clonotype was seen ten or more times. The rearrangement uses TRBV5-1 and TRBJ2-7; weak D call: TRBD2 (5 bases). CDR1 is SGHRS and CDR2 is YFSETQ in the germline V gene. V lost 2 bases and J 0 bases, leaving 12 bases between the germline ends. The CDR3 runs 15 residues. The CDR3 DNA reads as TGCGCCAGCAGCTTACTAAGCGGTACCTCCTACGAGCAGTACTTC. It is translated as CASSLLSGTSYEQYF.

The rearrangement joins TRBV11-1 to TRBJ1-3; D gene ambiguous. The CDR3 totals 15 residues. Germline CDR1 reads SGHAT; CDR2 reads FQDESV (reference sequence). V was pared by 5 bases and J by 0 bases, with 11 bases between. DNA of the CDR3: TGTGCCAGCAGCGCCTTGGAGAGCTCTGGAAACACCATATATTTT. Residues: CASSALESSGNTIYF.

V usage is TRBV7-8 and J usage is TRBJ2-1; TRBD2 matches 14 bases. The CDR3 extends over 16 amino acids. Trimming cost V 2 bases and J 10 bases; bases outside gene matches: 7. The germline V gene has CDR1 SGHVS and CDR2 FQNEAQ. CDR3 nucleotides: TGTGCCAGCAGCTTACGACTAGCGGGGGGGGCCAGAGAGCAGTTCTTC. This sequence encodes CASSLRLAGGAREQFF.

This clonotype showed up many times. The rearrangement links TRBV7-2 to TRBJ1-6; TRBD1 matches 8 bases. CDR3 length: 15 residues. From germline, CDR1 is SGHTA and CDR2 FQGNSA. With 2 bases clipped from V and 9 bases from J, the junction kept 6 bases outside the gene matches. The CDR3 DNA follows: TGTGCCAGCAGCTTATTCACCAGGGGGCTTTCACCCCTCCACTTT. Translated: CASSLFTRGLSPLHF. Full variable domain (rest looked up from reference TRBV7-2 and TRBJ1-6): GAGVSQSPSNKVTEKGKDVELRCDPISGHTALYWYRQSLGQGLEFLIYFQGNSAPDKSGLPSDRFSAERTGGSVSTLTIQRTQQEDSAVYLCASSLFTRGLSPLHFGNGTRLTVT.

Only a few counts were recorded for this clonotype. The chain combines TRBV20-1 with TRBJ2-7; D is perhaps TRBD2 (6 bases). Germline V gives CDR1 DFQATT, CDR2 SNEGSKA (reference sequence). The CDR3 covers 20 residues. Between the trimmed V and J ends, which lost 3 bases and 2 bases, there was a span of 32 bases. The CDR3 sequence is CSARTNTARRESYDPYEQYF. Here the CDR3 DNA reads TGCAGTGCTAGGACAAATACGGCTCGACGGGAGTCCTACGATCCCTACGAGCAGTACTTC.

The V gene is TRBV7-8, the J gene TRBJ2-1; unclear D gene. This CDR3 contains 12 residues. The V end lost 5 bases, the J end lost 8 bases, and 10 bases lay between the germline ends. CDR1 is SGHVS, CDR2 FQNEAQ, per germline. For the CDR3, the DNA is TGTGCCAGCAGCGCCCGGAGTGATGAGCAGTTCTTC. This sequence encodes CASSARSDEQFF.

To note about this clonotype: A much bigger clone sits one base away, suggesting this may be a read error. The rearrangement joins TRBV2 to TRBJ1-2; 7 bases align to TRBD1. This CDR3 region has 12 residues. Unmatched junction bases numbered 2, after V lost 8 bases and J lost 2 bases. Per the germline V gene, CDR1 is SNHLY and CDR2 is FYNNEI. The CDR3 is CASWDRNYGYTF. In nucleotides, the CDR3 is TGTGCCAGCTGGGACAGAAACTATGGCTACACCTTC. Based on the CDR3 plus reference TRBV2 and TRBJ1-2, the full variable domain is EPEVTQTPSHQVTQMGQEVILRCVPISNHLYFYWYRQILGQKVEFLVSFYNNEISEKSEIFDDQFSVERPDGSNFTLKIRSTKLEDSAMYFCASWDRNYGYTFGSGTRLTVV.

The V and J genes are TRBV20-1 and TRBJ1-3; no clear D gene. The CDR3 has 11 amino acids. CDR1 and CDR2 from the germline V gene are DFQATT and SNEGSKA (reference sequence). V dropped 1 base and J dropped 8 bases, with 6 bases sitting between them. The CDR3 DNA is TGCAGTGCTAGAGTCGTTGACACCATATATTTT. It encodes CSARVVDTIYF.

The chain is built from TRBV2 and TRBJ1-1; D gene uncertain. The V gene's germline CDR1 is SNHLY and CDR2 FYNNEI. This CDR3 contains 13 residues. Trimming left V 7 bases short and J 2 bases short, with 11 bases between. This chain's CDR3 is CASISLGNTEAFF. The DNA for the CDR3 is TGTGCCAGCATATCGCTAGGAAACACTGAAGCTTTCTTT.